This T cell receptor (beta chain) was captured in a study of radiation and T cells in renal cell carcinoma. Study-wide background: Nephrectomy followed 15 Gy stereotactic body radiation by 4 weeks.

This clone was counted only a few times. What it binds is not known. V was trimmed by 2 bases and J by 4 bases, leaving 9 bases between them. The CDR3 covers 13 residues. CDR1 is SQVTM, CDR2 ANQGSEA, per germline. Sequencing used immunoSEQ multiplex PCR; TCRdb keeps in-frame clones, though not all of them. The table shows more than 20,000 clones, with 81% occurring only once. Time point defined: blood 2 weeks post-SBRT. Sample treatment: 15 Gy SBRT to primary tumor, nephrectomy 4 weeks later. Radiation-treated patients gave blood at baseline, week 2 and week 4. The patient's renal cell carcinoma had clear cell pathology. Study observations and caveats: From baseline, blood top tumor clonotypes peaked at 2 weeks post-radiation.

The sample in question was blood, obtained from a patient whose treatment included radiotherapy and nephrectomy. The chain employs TRBV29-1 and TRBJ1-5, with D unclear. The receptor comes from a man in his 60s with renal cell carcinoma. The CDR3 sequence: CSVEYSANQPQHF. The CDR3 bases are TGCAGCGTTGAATACTCGGCGAATCAGCCCCAGCATTTT.